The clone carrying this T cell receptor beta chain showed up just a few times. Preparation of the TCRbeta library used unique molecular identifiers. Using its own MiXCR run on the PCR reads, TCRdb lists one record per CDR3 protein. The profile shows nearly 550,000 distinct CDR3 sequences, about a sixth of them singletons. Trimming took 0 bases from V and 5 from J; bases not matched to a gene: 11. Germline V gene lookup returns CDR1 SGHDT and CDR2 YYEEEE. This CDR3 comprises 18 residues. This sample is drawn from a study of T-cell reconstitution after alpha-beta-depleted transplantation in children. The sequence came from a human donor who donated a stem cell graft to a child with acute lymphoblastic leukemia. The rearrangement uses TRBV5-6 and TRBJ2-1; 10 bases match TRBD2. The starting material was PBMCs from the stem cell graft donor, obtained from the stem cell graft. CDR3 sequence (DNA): TGTGCCAGCAGCTTGGCGACAAGCGGGAGGGCCCTTGACAATGAGCAGTTCTTC. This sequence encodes CASSLATSGRALDNEQFF.